This TCR beta chain is drawn from a study of control samples from healthy donors and cancer patients. In germline, CDR1 is LNHDA, CDR2 SQIVND (reference sequence). The CDR3 sequence is 15 residues long. Trimming shortened V by 6 bases and J by 0 bases, and 9 bases separated the two germline ends. The protocol was immunoSEQ multiplex PCR, while the TCRdb copy is restricted to in-frame clones and leaves out a portion. In the table there are about 160,000 clones, 95% to 96% of which are singletons. Sequencing used blood. The TCR originated in a woman aged 25 to 39 in good health. J is TRBJ1-6 and V is TRBV19; D not certain. Written as DNA, the CDR3 is TGTGCCAGTAGATACTCGAGCTCCTATAATTCACCCCTCCACTTT. Amino acid sequence: CASRYSSSYNSPLHF.